The next 22 T cell receptor beta chains were all read from a single sample in a study of shared clonotypes between healthy human individuals. CD45RO negativity and positive selection for CCR7 defined naive CD8 cells, a population that excluded terminally differentiated effector memory CD45RA+ cells. Repertoires were generated with immunoSEQ multiplex PCR, while TCRdb's copy carries only in-frame clones and drops some. The table lists approximately 2,000,000 clones, 85% to 95% of them singletons. The sample was naive CD8+ T cells from PBMCs. The receptors here all came from a man aged 18 to 30 in good health. Some clones in this sample may be carry-over from other donors' samples.

The rearrangement links TRBV6-1 to TRBJ2-1; 15 nucleotides align to TRBD2. Losses at the gene ends were 3 bases for V and 9 bases for J; bases not matched to a gene: 3. Per the germline V gene, CDR1 is MNHNS and CDR2 is SASEGT. The CDR3 has 15 amino acids. The CDR3 spells CASSDPGLAGGEQFF. The CDR3 bases are TGTGCCAGCAGTGACCCGGGACTAGCGGGAGGTGAGCAGTTCTTC.

The chain couples TRBV6-6 to TRBJ2-2; no reliable D call. The CDR3 extends over 14 amino acids. Germline V lookup: CDR1 MNHNY, CDR2 SVGAGI (reference sequence). V lost 8 bases, J lost 0 bases, and 10 bases lay in between. The CDR3: CASLGSPNTGELFF. As DNA, the CDR3 is TGTGCCAGCCTGGGCAGCCCGAACACCGGGGAGCTGTTTTTT.

In nucleotides, the CDR3 is TGTGCCAGCAGCGACGGACAGGCACCTGAGCAGTTCTTC. Translating gives CASSDGQAPEQFF. The rearrangement joins TRBV9 to TRBJ2-1, with 7 bases lining up with TRBD1. The CDR3 has 13 amino acids. Trimming took 3 bases from V and 9 from J; bases not matched to a gene: 6. From germline, CDR1 is SGDLS and CDR2 YYNGEE.

This chain links TRBV28 with TRBJ2-3, with 7 bases matching TRBD2. CDR1 is MDHEN and CDR2 is SYDVKM in the germline V gene. The V and J ends lost 0 bases and 6 bases, in that order; junction bases with no gene match: 3. The CDR3 contains 14 residues. CDR3: CASSLWQGGDTQYF. DNA of the CDR3: TGTGCCAGCAGTTTATGGCAGGGAGGGGATACGCAGTATTTT.

CDR3 protein: CAIPGQGYNEQFF. In DNA, the CDR3 is TGTGCCATTCCGGGACAGGGTTACAATGAGCAGTTCTTC. The chain recombines TRBV28 with TRBJ2-1, with TRBD1 identical over 9 bases. Trimming removed 10 bases from V and 4 bases from J; junction bases left unmatched: 5. CDR3 size: 13 residues. CDR1 MDHEN and CDR2 SYDVKM come from the germline V gene.

The V call is TRBV5-4, the J call TRBJ2-1; 8 nucleotides match TRBD2. The germline V gene has CDR1 SGHNT and CDR2 YYREEE (reference sequence). The CDR3 runs 16 residues. V shed 4 bases, J shed 3 bases, and the junction held 9 bases outside the gene matches. This CDR3 is CASSPHPLAVYNEQFF. The CDR3 DNA is TGTGCCAGCAGCCCCCACCCACTAGCGGTCTACAATGAGCAGTTCTTC.

The chain recombines TRBV28 with TRBJ2-5; D not certain. Trimming took off 6 bases at V and 0 bases at J, with 17 bases between the two ends. This CDR3 has 16 residues. Germline V gene data show CDR1 as MDHEN and CDR2 as SYDVKM. The CDR3 DNA sequence: TGTGCCAGCAGCGCCGTTTGGGAAAGCAACCAAGAGACCCAGTACTTC. Its translation is CASSAVWESNQETQYF.

The gene calls are TRBV11-1 and TRBJ2-5; 11 bases are shared with TRBD1. The junction had 3 bases not matched to a gene; V was cut back by 1 base and J by 5 bases. The length of the CDR3 is 15 residues. Germline loops: CDR1 SGHAT, CDR2 FQDESV (reference sequence). DNA for the CDR3: TGTGCCAGCAGCTTAGGGACAGGGGGCAGGGAGACCCAGTACTTC. This gives the protein CASSLGTGGRETQYF.

The chain is built from TRBV27 and TRBJ2-5; D unclear. V was clipped by 3 bases and J by 5 bases, with 16 bases between them. From germline, CDR1 is MNHEY and CDR2 SMNVEV (reference sequence). The CDR3 length is 15 residues. As DNA, the CDR3 is TGTGCCAGCAGTTTGTACGGGTTGAAGGAGGAGACCCAGTACTTC. It is translated as CASSLYGLKEETQYF.

The chain has TRBV27 and TRBJ1-1, with D possibly matching TRBD1 (5 bases). V was pared by 2 bases and J by 1 base, with 17 bases between. CDR3 length: 17 amino acids. Per the germline V gene, CDR1 is MNHEY and CDR2 is SMNVEV (reference sequence). As DNA, the CDR3 is TGTGCCAGCAGTTTAATGGGCACCCCAAGGGGGAACACTGAAGCTTTCTTT. Its protein product is CASSLMGTPRGNTEAFF.

This clone has a handful of counts. The J gene is TRBJ1-1, the V gene TRBV29-1; D unclear. Per germline, CDR1 SQVTM and CDR2 ANQGSEA. The CDR3 is made up of 12 amino acids. V shed 4 bases and J shed 5 bases, with 11 bases lying between them. This chain's CDR3 is CSVVLFGTEAFF. CDR3 in DNA: TGCAGCGTTGTTTTGTTCGGGACTGAAGCTTTCTTT.

This chain connects TRBV11-2 to TRBJ2-2; D gene ambiguous. The CDR3 contains 16 residues. Germline V gene sequence: CDR1 SGHAT, CDR2 FQNNGV. V lost 4 bases and J 8 bases, leaving 20 bases between the germline ends. CDR3 region: CASSSTPHPPPGELFF. Written as DNA, the CDR3 is TGTGCCAGCAGCTCAACACCCCATCCCCCCCCTGGGGAGCTGTTTTTT. Supplemented by reference TRBV11-2 and TRBJ2-2, the full variable domain reads EAGVAQSPRYKIIEKRQSVAFWCNPISGHATLYWYQQILGQGPKLLIQFQNNGVVDDSQLPKDRFSAERLKGVDSTLKIQPAKLEDSAVYLCASSSTPHPPPGELFFGEGSRLTVL.

The chain carries TRBV27 and TRBJ2-5; 11 positions agree with TRBD2. There are 17 residues in the CDR3. The germline gives CDR1 MNHEY, CDR2 SMNVEV (reference sequence). The J segment lost 5 bases and the V segment lost 5 bases, leaving 13 bases of the junction unmatched. Written as DNA, the CDR3 is TGTGCCAGCAGTATAGGGACCACTAGCGGGAGTGGTGAGACCCAGTACTTC. This codes for CASSIGTTSGSGETQYF.

Of note for this clone: Other DNA sequences from this sample encode an identical CDR3 as well. This rearrangement joins TRBV27 to TRBJ2-7; a weak D match, TRBD2 (6 bases). The length of the CDR3 is 14 residues. Per the germline V gene, CDR1 is MNHEY and CDR2 is SMNVEV (reference sequence). Trimming pared 4 bases from V and 2 bases from J, leaving 12 bases between. The CDR3 here is CASSSRTTPYEQYF. The CDR3 coding sequence is TGTGCCAGCAGTTCACGGACTACTCCCTACGAGCAGTACTTC.

This chain joins TRBV4-1 and TRBJ1-2; 7 bases are shared with TRBD1. Germline V lookup: CDR1 MGHRA, CDR2 YSYEKL. V shed 4 bases, J shed 0 bases, and the junction held 5 bases outside the gene matches. This CDR3 contains 15 residues. The CDR3 here is CASSPWTGPNYGYTF. In nucleotides, the CDR3 is TGCGCCAGCAGCCCCTGGACAGGACCTAACTATGGCTACACCTTC.

The gene calls are TRBV18 and TRBJ2-7, with a tentative D call TRBD1 (6 bases). The CDR3 covers 14 residues. V gave up 1 base and J gave up 3 bases, with 10 bases separating them. Germline V gene data show CDR1 as KGHSH and CDR2 as LQKENI. Here the CDR3 DNA reads TGTGCCAGCTCACCACGGGACAAAGTCTACGAGCAGTACTTC. Translation: CASSPRDKVYEQYF. The whole variable domain, filled in from reference TRBV18 and TRBJ2-7, reads NAGVMQNPRHLVRRRGQEARLRCSPMKGHSHVYWYRQLPEEGLKFMVYLQKENIIDESGMPKERFSAEFPKEGPSILRIQQVVRGDSAAYFCASSPRDKVYEQYFGPGTRLTVT.

The chain employs TRBV27 and TRBJ1-1, with TRBD1 identical over 7 bases. The CDR3 extends over 15 amino acids. CDR1 and CDR2 (germline): MNHEY, SMNVEV (reference sequence). Trimming cost V 2 bases and J 5 bases; bases outside gene matches: 8. As DNA, the CDR3 is TGTGCCAGCAGTTTACGACAGGGATTTGGGACTGAAGCTTTCTTT. Amino acid sequence: CASSLRQGFGTEAFF.

The rearrangement joins TRBV2 to TRBJ2-3, with 8 nucleotides matching TRBD1. The J segment lost 6 bases and the V segment lost 5 bases, leaving 7 bases of the junction unmatched. Germline-derived CDR1 and CDR2 are SNHLY and FYNNEI. This CDR3 has 14 residues. The CDR3 nucleotides are TGTGCCAGCAGTTCTGGACAGGGAACGGATACGCAGTATTTT. Its protein is CASSSGQGTDTQYF.

This sequence joins TRBV27 and TRBJ2-1; D perhaps matches TRBD1 (6 bases). Between the trimmed V and J ends, which lost 7 bases and 7 bases, there was a span of 20 bases. The CDR3 has 15 residues. From germline, CDR1 is MNHEY and CDR2 SMNVEV (reference sequence). The CDR3 region has the DNA TGTGCCAGCACCCTGGGGGTGGGACACAGGAATGAGCAGTTCTTC. Amino acid sequence: CASTLGVGHRNEQFF.

A word on this clone: In the same sample, other DNA sequences code for this CDR3. V and J are TRBV9 and TRBJ2-1, with TRBD2 matching 7 bases. There are 12 residues in the CDR3. With V trimmed by 4 bases and J by 7 bases, 2 bases remained unmatched. From germline, CDR1 is SGDLS and CDR2 YYNGEE. CDR3 in DNA: TGTGCCAGCAGCATGGGGGGGAATGAGCAGTTCTTC. Amino acids: CASSMGGNEQFF.

The rearrangement joins TRBV6-6 to TRBJ1-1, with D uncertain. Trimming stripped 5 bases from V and 4 bases from J, with 20 bases between. From germline, CDR1 is MNHNY and CDR2 SVGAGI (reference sequence). The CDR3 is 16 amino acids. CDR3 amino acids: CASSPTRPETVTEAFF. The CDR3 DNA reads TGTGCCAGCAGTCCTACTCGTCCTGAGACGGTCACTGAAGCTTTCTTT.

This chain uses TRBV6-5 with TRBJ1-1; D uncertain. CDR1 is MNHEY, CDR2 SVGAGI, per germline. The CDR3 runs 12 residues. Trimming left V 6 bases short and J 5 bases short, with 10 bases between. The CDR3 protein is CASRAGRTEAFF. DNA for the CDR3: TGTGCCAGCAGGGCCGGGAGGACTGAAGCTTTCTTT.